This T cell receptor (beta chain) was sequenced during a study of shared clonotypes between healthy human individuals. Overall study findings and caveats: Some clonotypes were shared by all four sorted-subset donors, while others were not shared. The non-shared ones had lower generation probabilities than the shared ones.

CDR3 length equals 19 residues. About this clone itself: Its antigen remains unknown.

Profiling relied on immunoSEQ multiplex PCR, and the TCRdb table lists in-frame clones only, not all of them. The repertoire holds about 1.1 million clones, about 80% seen once, with about 0.52% in the top ten. Sequences were obtained from memory CD4+ T cells from PBMCs. As to subset: CD45RA-negative fraction. J is TRBJ1-2 and V is TRBV1. TRBV1 is deemed a pseudogene. The TCR was taken from a man between 18 and 35 years old in good health. Some clones in this sample may be carry-over from other donors' samples. In DNA form, the CDR3 reads TGCACCAGCAGCCAAGATACTCAGAAGGGACTTCAAGATAACTATGGCTACACCTTC. It translates to CTSSQDTQKGLQDNYGYTF.